A selection of T cell receptor beta chains follows, all from one sample in a study of T cells after yellow fever vaccination. TCRdb processed the 5' RACE reads anew with MiXCR; each CDR3 protein has one entry. The data show 30,000 or so distinct CDR3 sequences, nearly 4.5% seen once. Sequenced here: CD8+ T cells sorted from PBMCs, sampled 5 days after the yellow fever booster vaccination. These receptors all stem from a man between 25 and 39 years old who received the YFV17D yellow fever vaccine. The CDR3 runs from the conserved cysteine through the conserved F or W. D genes are given only for firm matches. Only part of the rows carry a size: once, few, many, or a class if the clone is expanded.

J: TRBJ2-7
V: TRBV7-9
size: many
D: .
DNA: TGTGCCAGCAGCTTTGGGCTTGCAGACTACGAGCAGTACTTC
CDR3: CASSFGLADYEQYF

J: TRBJ2-1
V: TRBV18
size: many
D: .
DNA: TGTGCCAGCTCACCAGAGTTTGCCAATGAGCAGTTCTTC
CDR3: CASSPEFANEQFF

J: TRBJ2-7
V: TRBV29-1
size: many
D: .
DNA: TGCAGCGTTGTCGGGCGTACCTACGAGCAGTACTTC
CDR3: CSVVGRTYEQYF

J: TRBJ2-5
V: TRBV6-1
size: many
D: .
DNA: TGTGCCAGCAGCCAGGGGATCCAAGAGACCCAGTACTTC
CDR3: CASSQGIQETQYF

J: TRBJ2-1
V: TRBV6-4
size: .
D: .
DNA: TGTGCCAGCAGTGGTAGCCCCAGCTCCTACAATGAGCAGTTCTTC
CDR3: CASSGSPSSYNEQFF

J: TRBJ2-2
V: TRBV12-5
size: many
D: .
DNA: TGTGCTAGTGGTTTGCTCGCAGGGACTCGTAACACCGGGGAGCTGTTTTTT
CDR3: CASGLLAGTRNTGELFF

J: TRBJ2-2
V: TRBV2
size: .
D: .
DNA: TGTGCCAGCAGTGACATAGGGACAAACACCGGGGAGCTGTTTTTT
CDR3: CASSDIGTNTGELFF

J: TRBJ2-1
V: TRBV7-9
size: many
D: .
DNA: TGTGCCAGCAGCCCATTACAGGGTGGTGTGGAGTTCTTC
CDR3: CASSPLQGGVEFF

J: TRBJ2-7
V: TRBV29-1
size: many
D: .
DNA: TGCAGCGTTGTACTCAGCGGTTACACCTACGAGCAGTACTTC
CDR3: CSVVLSGYTYEQYF

J: TRBJ2-1
V: TRBV6-5
size: many
D: .
DNA: TGTGCCAGCAGTTACGCTATGCCCGGGGAGCAGTTCTTC
CDR3: CASSYAMPGEQFF

J: TRBJ2-7
V: TRBV6-6
size: many
D: .
DNA: TGTGCCAGCAGTTATGGAGGCGAGCAGTACTTC
CDR3: CASSYGGEQYF

J: TRBJ2-2
V: TRBV9
size: .
D: .
DNA: TGTGCCAGCAGCGTAGTCGCTAGTTCCCACACCGGGGAGCTGTTTTTT
CDR3: CASSVVASSHTGELFF

J: TRBJ2-7
V: TRBV9
size: .
D: TRBD2
DNA: TGTGCCAGCAGCGTGCGGGAGGGCCTCGTGTACGAGCAGTACTTC
CDR3: CASSVREGLVYEQYF

J: TRBJ2-2
V: TRBV2
size: few
D: TRBD2
DNA: TGTGCCATCAGTTCTCACGGACTAGCGGGAGAAAGGGTTACCGGGGAGCTGTTTTTT
CDR3: CAISSHGLAGERVTGELFF

J: TRBJ1-2
V: TRBV19
size: .
D: .
DNA: TGTGCCAGTAGTATAGTGACGTCATATGGCTACACCTTC
CDR3: CASSIVTSYGYTF

J: TRBJ2-7
V: TRBV29-1
size: many
D: TRBD1
DNA: TGCAGCGTTCGAAGGGGACAGGGTGCGTACGAGCAGTACTTC
CDR3: CSVRRGQGAYEQYF

J: TRBJ2-2
V: TRBV5-6
size: .
D: .
DNA: TGTGCCATCAGCCCCGGACTGCCGACCGGGGAGCTGTTTTTT
CDR3: CAISPGLPTGELFF

J: TRBJ2-1
V: TRBV29-1
size: many
D: TRBD2
DNA: TGCAGCGTTGAAGGTTCTAGCGGGAGTAGGAATGAGCAGTTCTTC
CDR3: CSVEGSSGSRNEQFF

J: TRBJ2-7
V: TRBV28
size: many
D: .
DNA: TGTGCCAGCAGCAGGGCCGACCCGGTAGGCGAGCAGTACTTC
CDR3: CASSRADPVGEQYF

J: TRBJ2-7
V: TRBV5-1
size: many
D: .
DNA: TGCGCCAGCAGCTTGGTTGTGGACAACTACGAGCAGTACTTC
CDR3: CASSLVVDNYEQYF

J: TRBJ2-1
V: TRBV5-1
size: hyperexpanded
D: .
DNA: TGCGCCAGCAGCGGAAACAATGAGCAGTTCTTC
CDR3: CASSGNNEQFF

J: TRBJ1-4
V: TRBV2
size: many
D: TRBD1
DNA: TGTGCCAGCAGTGAAGGGCCACACAGGGGAGCTAATGAAAAACTGTTTTTT
CDR3: CASSEGPHRGANEKLFF

J: TRBJ2-7
V: TRBV7-8
size: many
D: .
DNA: TGTGCCAGCAGCCTGACAGACCTCTACGAGCAGTACTTC
CDR3: CASSLTDLYEQYF

J: TRBJ2-1
V: TRBV11-1
size: many
D: .
DNA: TGTGCCAGCAGCCTTAGAGCCCCCTCCCAGAAGAGCTCCTACAATGAGCAGTTCTTC
CDR3: CASSLRAPSQKSSYNEQFF

J: TRBJ2-1
V: TRBV7-2
size: many
D: .
DNA: TGTGCCAGCAGCTCGGTTGTTCGGAGTCCCTACAATGAGCAGTTCTTC
CDR3: CASSSVVRSPYNEQFF

J: TRBJ1-1
V: TRBV7-9
size: many
D: .
DNA: TGTGCCAGCAGCAAAACAGGGACTGAAGCTTTCTTT
CDR3: CASSKTGTEAFF

J: TRBJ2-1
V: TRBV7-9
size: many
D: TRBD2
DNA: TGTGCCAGCAGCACGCGGACTAGTCTCTACTACAATGAGCAGTTCTTC
CDR3: CASSTRTSLYYNEQFF

J: TRBJ1-6
V: TRBV2
size: many
D: TRBD1
DNA: TGTGCCAGCAGCGAACTAGGGACAGGGTATAATTCACCCCTCCACTTT
CDR3: CASSELGTGYNSPLHF

J: TRBJ1-1
V: TRBV20-1
size: many
D: .
DNA: TGCAGTGCTAGGGGCCCTGAGAACACTGAAGCTTTCTTT
CDR3: CSARGPENTEAFF

J: TRBJ2-1
V: TRBV11-1
size: .
D: .
DNA: TGTGCCAGCGGGGGTAATGAGCAGTTCTTC
CDR3: CASGGNEQFF

J: TRBJ2-1
V: TRBV5-1
size: many
D: .
DNA: TGCGCCAGCAGCCAATACAATGAGCAGTTCTTC
CDR3: CASSQYNEQFF

J: TRBJ2-1
V: TRBV12-3/TRBV12-4
size: few
D: TRBD2
DNA: TGTGCCAGCAGCCAGACTAGCGGGCTACGGGGTGAGCAGTTCTTC
CDR3: CASSQTSGLRGEQFF

J: TRBJ2-7
V: TRBV28
size: many
D: .
DNA: TGTGCCAGCAGTTCAAATGACAGCGGGTTCAACGAGCAGTACTTC
CDR3: CASSSNDSGFNEQYF

J: TRBJ2-7
V: TRBV20-1
size: many
D: .
DNA: TGCAGTGCTGCCGACAGTAACTCCTACGAGCAGTACTTC
CDR3: CSAADSNSYEQYF

J: TRBJ2-1
V: TRBV11-2
size: many
D: .
DNA: TGTGCCAGCAGCAGGCTATCCCACTACAATGAGCAGTTCTTC
CDR3: CASSRLSHYNEQFF

J: TRBJ2-1
V: TRBV7-9
size: many
D: .
DNA: TGTGCCAGCAGCTTAGAAGCTAGCTCGGGGTTCTTC
CDR3: CASSLEASSGFF

J: TRBJ2-7
V: TRBV7-8
size: many
D: .
DNA: TGTGCCAGCAGCTTAGATTCTAGTCGAGGTCACGAGCAGTACTTC
CDR3: CASSLDSSRGHEQYF

J: TRBJ2-5
V: TRBV18
size: many
D: TRBD2
DNA: TGTGCCAGCTCACCAACTAGCGGCCAAGAGACCCAGTACTTC
CDR3: CASSPTSGQETQYF

J: TRBJ2-7
V: TRBV29-1
size: many
D: .
DNA: TGCAGCGTTGAAGATAATCGGGACGAGCAGTACTTC
CDR3: CSVEDNRDEQYF

J: TRBJ2-1
V: TRBV20-1
size: few
D: TRBD2
DNA: TGCTGTGCTAGAGATCTCGGGGGACTAGGAGGGTATGAGCAGTTCTTC
CDR3: CCARDLGGLGGYEQFF

J: TRBJ2-7
V: TRBV11-2
size: many
D: .
DNA: TGTGCCAGCAGCCGAGACTACGAGCAGTACTTC
CDR3: CASSRDYEQYF

J: TRBJ1-2
V: TRBV12-3/TRBV12-4
size: many
D: TRBD1
DNA: TGTGCCAGCAGCCGCTCGACAGAGGACAGGGGCTATGGCTACACCTTC
CDR3: CASSRSTEDRGYGYTF

J: TRBJ2-5
V: TRBV18
size: many
D: .
DNA: TGTGCCAGCTCACCGTCAACGGTCACGGGGGACCCACAAGAGACCCAGTACTTC
CDR3: CASSPSTVTGDPQETQYF